This TCR beta chain was recorded in a study of T cells after yellow fever vaccination. Study in general: Preparing low-cell-number fractions relied on SMART-Seq v4 Ultra Low Input. Findings of the study overall: Within FACS-sorted repertoires, abundant clonotypes contaminating from the bulk population could be present.

Per the germline V gene, CDR1 is SGHRS and CDR2 is YFSETQ. V gave up 2 bases and J gave up 1 base, with 10 bases separating them. The CDR3 extends over 14 amino acids. To note about this clonotype: Its target is unknown.

UMIs and a universal primer site were added when TCR cDNA was made by 5'RACE template switching. TCRdb re-derived calls from the 5' RACE reads in MiXCR, one entry per CDR3 protein. This table holds approximately 180,000 distinct CDR3 sequences, about 6% found once. V usage is TRBV5-1 and J usage is TRBJ2-7; no firm D call. The clonotype originates from a man younger than 35 who received the YFV17D yellow fever vaccine. Sequencing was performed on CD4+ T cells sorted from PBMCs, taken on the day of the first yellow fever vaccination. The CDR3 loop reads CASSFNSPSYEQYF. CDR3 DNA: TGCGCCAGCAGCTTTAACAGCCCATCCTACGAGCAGTACTTC. Complete variable domain (other parts from reference TRBV5-1 and TRBJ2-7): KAGVTQTPRYLIKTRGQQVTLSCSPISGHRSVSWYQQTPGQGLQFLFEYFSETQRNKGNFPGRFSGRQFSNSRSEMNVSTLELGDSALYLCASSFNSPSYEQYFGPGTRLTVT.